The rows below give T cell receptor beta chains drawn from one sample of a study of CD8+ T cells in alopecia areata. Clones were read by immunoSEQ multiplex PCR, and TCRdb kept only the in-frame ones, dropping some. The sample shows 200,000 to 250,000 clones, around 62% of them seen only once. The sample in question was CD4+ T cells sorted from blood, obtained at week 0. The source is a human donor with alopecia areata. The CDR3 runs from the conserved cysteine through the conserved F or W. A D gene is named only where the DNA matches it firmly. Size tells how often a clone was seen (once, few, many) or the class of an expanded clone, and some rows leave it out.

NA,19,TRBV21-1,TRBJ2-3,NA,CASSKGTSGRAPSTDTQYF,TGTGCCAGCAGCAAAGGGACTAGCGGGAGGGCCCCCAGCACAGATACGCAGTATTTT
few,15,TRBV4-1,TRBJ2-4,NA,CASSPVALAKNIQYF,TGCGCCAGCAGCCCAGTAGCGCTGGCCAAAAACATTCAGTACTTC
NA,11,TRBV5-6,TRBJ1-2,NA,CASSLNYGYTF,TGTGCCAGCAGCTTGAACTATGGCTACACCTTC
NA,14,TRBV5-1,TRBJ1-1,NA,CASSLTTGGTEAFF,TGCGCCAGCAGCTTAACCACCGGGGGGACTGAAGCTTTCTTT
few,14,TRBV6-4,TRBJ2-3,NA,CASSDLGTGDTQYF,TGTGCCAGCAGTGACCTGGGGACGGGGGATACGCAGTATTTT
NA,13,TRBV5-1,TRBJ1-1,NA,CASSIWGDTEAFF,TGCGCCAGCAGCATCTGGGGTGACACTGAAGCTTTCTTT
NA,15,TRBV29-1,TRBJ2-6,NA,CSVKGRLSGANVLTF,TGCAGCGTTAAAGGCAGGCTCTCTGGGGCCAACGTCCTGACTTTC
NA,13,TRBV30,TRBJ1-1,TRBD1,CAWSVQGTGEAFF,TGTGCCTGGAGTGTACAGGGGACAGGGGAAGCTTTCTTT
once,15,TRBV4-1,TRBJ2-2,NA,CASSPIGGNTGELFF,TGCGCCAGCAGCCCCATTGGGGGGAACACCGGGGAGCTGTTTTTT
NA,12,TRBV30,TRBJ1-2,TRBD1,CASGQGGYGYTF,TGTGCCAGCGGACAGGGTGGATATGGCTACACCTTC
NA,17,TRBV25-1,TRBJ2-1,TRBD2,CASSEGGRLAGVIEQFF,TGTGCCAGCAGTGAAGGAGGGCGGCTAGCGGGAGTTATTGAGCAGTTCTTC
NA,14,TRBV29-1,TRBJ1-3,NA,CSVGGRGGGNTIYF,TGCAGCGTTGGTGGCAGGGGAGGTGGAAACACCATATATTTT
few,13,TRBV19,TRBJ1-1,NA,CASKSGSYTQAFF,TGTGCCAGTAAGAGCGGGAGCTATACCCAAGCTTTCTTT
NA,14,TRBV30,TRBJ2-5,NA,CAWSFFRTAMTQYF,TGTGCCTGGAGCTTCTTCCGGACAGCGATGACCCAGTACTTC
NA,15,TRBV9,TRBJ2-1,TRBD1,CASSVTPGQTYEQFF,TGTGCCAGCAGCGTAACGCCGGGACAGACCTATGAGCAGTTCTTC
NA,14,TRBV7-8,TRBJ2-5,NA,CASSLAWEVETQYF,TGTGCCAGCAGCTTAGCCTGGGAAGTGGAGACCCAGTACTTC
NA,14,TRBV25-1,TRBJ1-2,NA,CASSAPDTYYGYTF,TGTGCCAGCAGTGCACCGGACACGTACTATGGCTACACCTTC
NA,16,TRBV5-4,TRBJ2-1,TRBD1,CASSSGTGLSYNEQFF,TGTGCCAGCAGCTCCGGGACAGGCCTCTCCTACAATGAGCAGTTCTTC
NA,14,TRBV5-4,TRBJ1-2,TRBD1,CASSLAQGDYGYTF,TGTGCCAGCAGCTTGGCCCAGGGGGATTATGGCTACACCTTC
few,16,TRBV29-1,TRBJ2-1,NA,CSVGPRQPLPYNEQFF,TGCAGCGTTGGGCCCCGACAGCCGCTACCCTACAATGAGCAGTTCTTC
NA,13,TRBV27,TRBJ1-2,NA,CASSPSAVLDYTF,TGTGCCAGCAGTCCGTCGGCGGTGCTGGACTACACCTTC
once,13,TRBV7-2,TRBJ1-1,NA,CASSLEVGSEAFF,TGTGCCAGCAGCTTAGAAGTAGGCAGTGAAGCTTTCTTT
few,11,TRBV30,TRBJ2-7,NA,CAWSSRASWYF,TGTGCCTGGAGTTCAAGGGCGAGTTGGTACTTC
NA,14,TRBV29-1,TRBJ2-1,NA,CSIDAGSSYNEQFF,TGCAGCATTGATGCGGGTAGCTCCTACAATGAGCAGTTCTTC
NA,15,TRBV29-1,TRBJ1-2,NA,CSVEDQPDAPYGYTF,TGCAGCGTTGAAGACCAGCCGGACGCCCCCTATGGCTACACCTTC
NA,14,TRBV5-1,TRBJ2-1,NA,CASSFGGSDTEQFF,TGCGCCAGCAGCTTCGGGGGTTCGGACACTGAGCAGTTCTTC
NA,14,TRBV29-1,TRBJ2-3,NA,CSVLGGSGTDTQYF,TGCAGCGTTCTAGGGGGATCGGGCACAGATACGCAGTATTTT
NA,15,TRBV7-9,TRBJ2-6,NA,CASTSSTSGANVLTF,TGTGCCAGCACCTCTAGCACCTCTGGGGCCAACGTCCTGACTTTC
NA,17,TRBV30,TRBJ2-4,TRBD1,CAWTAGTGPPQTRVQYF,TGTGCCTGGACCGCCGGGACAGGGCCTCCCCAAACAAGGGTTCAGTACTTC
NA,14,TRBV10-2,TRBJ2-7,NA,CASRETGGRGEQYF,TGCGCCAGCAGGGAGACTGGGGGCAGGGGTGAGCAGTACTTC
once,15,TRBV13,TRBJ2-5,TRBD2,CASSFLAGSQETQYF,TGTGCCAGCAGCTTTCTAGCGGGATCCCAAGAGACCCAGTACTTC
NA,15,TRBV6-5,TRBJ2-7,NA,CASSLERKPSYEQYF,TGTGCCAGCAGCCTCGAGCGGAAACCCTCCTACGAGCAGTACTTC
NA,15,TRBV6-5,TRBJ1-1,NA,CASSLRGGGSTEAFF,TGTGCCAGCAGCTTGCGCGGGGGCGGCAGCACTGAAGCTTTCTTT
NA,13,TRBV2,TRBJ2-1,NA,CASSPPNYNEQFF,TGTGCCAGCAGTCCCCCTAACTACAATGAGCAGTTCTTC
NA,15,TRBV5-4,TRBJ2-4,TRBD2,CASSYTSGRPNIQYF,TGTGCCAGCAGTTACACTAGCGGGAGACCGAACATTCAGTACTTC